The 15 T cell receptor beta chains presented below share a single source sample, sequenced in a study of cytomegalovirus exposure and HLA in healthy donors. Use of 60 Vbeta and 13 Jbeta primers characterized the PCR. This table comes from immunoSEQ multiplex PCR, and its TCRdb copy is limited to in-frame clones, with some not included. The sample holds about 200,000 clones; 81% are singletons and the top ten take around 3.6%. Material: PBMCs. Source of these receptors: a man aged 40-55 years in good health and CMV-seropositive.

The chain links TRBV11-1 to TRBJ2-1; 9 nucleotides match TRBD2. V shed 2 bases, J shed 4 bases, and the junction held 3 bases outside the gene matches. The CDR3 runs to 15 residues. The germline CDR1 and CDR2 sequences are SGHAT and FQDESV (reference sequence). The CDR3 nucleotides read TGTGCCAGCAGCTTAAGCGGGGGGTATTACAATGAGCAGTTCTTC. This translates into CASSLSGGYYNEQFF. The variable domain in full, with the rest retrieved from reference TRBV11-1 and TRBJ2-1, is EAEVAQSPRYKITEKSQAVAFWCDPISGHATLYWYRQILGQGPELLVQFQDESVVDDSQLPKDRFSAERLKGVDSTLKIQPAELGDSAMYLCASSLSGGYYNEQFFGPGTRLTVL.

The chain links TRBV7-3 to TRBJ2-1; D perhaps matches TRBD2 (7 bases). The CDR3 consists of 18 residues. Germline CDR1 SGHTA, CDR2 FQGTGA. The V end was cut by 0 bases, the J end by 1 base, with 16 bases between. CDR3 amino acids: CASSLTPSGGGSYNEQFF. CDR3 bases: TGTGCCAGCAGCTTAACCCCATCGGGGGGCGGGTCCTACAATGAGCAGTTCTTC.

The CDR3 sequence is CASSGSGEGSYNEQFF. CDR3 sequence (DNA): TGTGCCAGCAGTGGAAGTGGGGAGGGCTCCTACAATGAGCAGTTCTTC. The gene calls are TRBV2 and TRBJ2-1, with 7 bases lining up with TRBD2. Germline-derived CDR1 and CDR2 are SNHLY and FYNNEI. CDR3 length: 16 residues. V was clipped by 4 bases and J by 0 bases; unmatched bases: 6.

The rearrangement uses TRBV6-7 and TRBJ2-1, with TRBD2 identical over 9 bases. TRBV6-7 is placed among ORFs of uncertain function. Trimming removed 0 bases from V and 2 bases from J; junction bases left unmatched: 14. The CDR3 is 20 residues long. CDR3 in amino acids: CASSYSGLAQRSGPYNEQFF. The CDR3 bases are TGTGCCAGCAGTTACTCGGGACTAGCACAACGATCCGGACCCTACAATGAGCAGTTCTTC.

V usage is TRBV2 and J usage is TRBJ2-2; 7 bases align to TRBD2. V lost 8 bases to trimming and J lost 3 bases; unmatched junction nucleotides: 0. Germline CDR1 is SNHLY and CDR2 is FYNNEI. The CDR3 covers 12 residues. CDR3 DNA: TGTGCCAGCCGGGGGGACACCGGGGAGCTGTTTTTT. It encodes CASRGDTGELFF.

This sequence joins TRBV4-1 and TRBJ2-1, with 10 bases fitting TRBD1. J lost 1 base, V lost 2 bases, and 11 bases had no gene match. This CDR3 is 19 amino acids long. CDR1 MGHRA and CDR2 YSYEKL come from the germline V gene. The CDR3 loop reads CASSQRVPGQGKSYNEQFF. The CDR3 nucleotides read TGCGCCAGCAGCCAAAGAGTCCCGGGACAGGGGAAGTCCTACAATGAGCAGTTCTTC.

As to this clone: This same CDR3 is encoded by further DNA sequences in the sample. This sequence joins TRBV5-1 and TRBJ2-7; 10 bases agree with TRBD1. Germline values: CDR1 SGHRS, CDR2 YFSETQ. The CDR3 totals 15 residues. Germline trimming cut 0 bases from V and 3 bases from J; bases unmatched to any gene: 3. CDR3 nucleotides: TGCGCCAGCAGCTTGGGACAGGGGGCCATCTACGAGCAGTACTTC. This encodes CASSLGQGAIYEQYF.

The gene calls are TRBV15 and TRBJ1-6, with D maybe TRBD1 (5 bases). The CDR3 runs to 15 residues. V shed 1 base and J shed 12 bases, with 16 bases lying between them. Germline V gene sequence: CDR1 LNHNV, CDR2 YYDKDF (reference sequence). CDR3 sequence reads: CATSRVSGGLGPLHF. The CDR3 coding sequence is TGTGCCACCAGCAGAGTTTCGGGGGGACTCGGACCCCTCCACTTT. Together with reference TRBV15 and TRBJ1-6, the CDR3 gives the full variable domain: DAMVIQNPRYQVTQFGKPVTLSCSQTLNHNVMYWYQQKSSQAPKLLFHYYDKDFNNEADTPDNFQSRRPNTSFCFLDIRSPGLGDTAMYLCATSRVSGGLGPLHFGNGTRLTVT.

V is TRBV7-9 and J is TRBJ2-5; possibly TRBD2 for D (6 bases). Germline V gene sequence: CDR1 SEHNR, CDR2 FQNEAQ (reference sequence). Trimming stripped 1 base from V and 5 bases from J, with 14 bases between. CDR3 length equals 15 residues. This chain's CDR3 is CASSLEWGGGETQYF. The CDR3 region has the DNA TGTGCCAGCAGCTTAGAGTGGGGAGGCGGTGAGACCCAGTACTTC.

This clone was detected only once. This rearrangement joins TRBV6-1 to TRBJ1-5; 7 bases align to TRBD1. J lost 6 bases, V lost 6 bases, and 5 bases had no gene match. This CDR3 has 13 residues. CDR1 and CDR2 (germline): MNHNS, SASEGT. The CDR3 nucleotides are TGTGCCAGCAGCCCACAGGGGAGTCAGCCCCAGCATTTT. Protein product: CASSPQGSQPQHF.

This chain connects TRBV5-8 to TRBJ2-5; 7 bases are a match to TRBD1. From germline, CDR1 is SGHTS and CDR2 YDEGEE. The CDR3 totals 15 residues. V dropped 4 bases and J dropped 2; count of bases not matched to a gene: 8. As DNA, the CDR3 is TGTGCCAGCAGCCCAGCCTGGGACAGTCAAGAGACCCAGTACTTC. Amino acid sequence: CASSPAWDSQETQYF. Full variable domain (remainder filled in from reference TRBV5-8 and TRBJ2-5): EAGVTQSPTHLIKTRGQQATLRCSPISGHTSVYWYQQALGLGLQFLLWYDEGEERNRGNFPPRFSGRQFPNYSSELNVNALELEDSALYLCASSPAWDSQETQYFGPGTRLLVL.

This chain joins TRBV5-1 and TRBJ2-7, with a possible D match to TRBD1 (5 bases). With 2 bases removed from V and 1 base from J, the gap between germline ends came to 10 bases. The CDR3 length is 14 residues. Per germline, CDR1 SGHRS and CDR2 YFSETQ. CDR3 loop: CASSFPSGSYEQYF. The CDR3 DNA reads TGCGCCAGCAGCTTCCCTTCAGGGTCCTACGAGCAGTACTTC.

The chain employs TRBV5-1 and TRBJ2-1, with 13 bases identical to TRBD2. The CDR3 is 15 amino acids. V lost 4 bases and J lost 10; bases outside the gene matches: 8. CDR1 is SGHRS and CDR2 is YFSETQ in the germline V gene. The CDR3 spells CASSMGGTSGMEQFF. In DNA, the CDR3 is TGCGCCAGCAGCATGGGAGGGACTAGCGGGATGGAGCAGTTCTTC.

The rearrangement uses TRBV27 and TRBJ2-3; the D gene is possibly TRBD2 (6 bases). V shed 2 bases and J shed 1 base, with 10 bases lying between them. The CDR3 totals 15 residues. CDR1 and CDR2 from the germline V gene are MNHEY and SMNVEV (reference sequence). Here the CDR3 DNA reads TGTGCCAGCAGTTTAGGGGGGTTGGGCACAGATACGCAGTATTTT. This translates into CASSLGGLGTDTQYF.

The rearrangement joins TRBV7-7 to TRBJ2-5; 10 positions agree with TRBD2. Germline CDR1 is SSHAT and CDR2 is FNYEAQ (reference sequence). The CDR3 totals 14 residues. The V and J ends lost 5 bases and 1 base, in that order; junction bases with no gene match: 1. CDR3 DNA: TGTGCCAGCAGCCCTAGCGGGGGCCAAGAGACCCAGTACTTC. Its translation is CASSPSGGQETQYF.